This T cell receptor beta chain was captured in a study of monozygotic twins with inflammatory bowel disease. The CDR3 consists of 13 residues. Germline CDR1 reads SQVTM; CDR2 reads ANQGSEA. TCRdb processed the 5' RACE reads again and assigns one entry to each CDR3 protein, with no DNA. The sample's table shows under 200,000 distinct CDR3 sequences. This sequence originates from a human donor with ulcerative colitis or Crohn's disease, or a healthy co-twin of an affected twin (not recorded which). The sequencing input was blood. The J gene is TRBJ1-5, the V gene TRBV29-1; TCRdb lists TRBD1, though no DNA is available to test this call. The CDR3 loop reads CSVEGTENQPQHF.